The entry below gives a single T cell receptor (beta chain) sequence along with its context. The repertoire was sequenced with immunoSEQ multiplex PCR; TCRdb's copy has only in-frame clones and lacks some. The sample shows 250,000 to 300,000 clones, 75% to 95% of them seen only once. The record originates from a study of blood T cell repertoires in COVID-19. Participant-reported clinical history was the basis for cohort assignment. V lost 2 bases and J lost 7, with 20 bases in between. CDR3 length equals 16 residues. Looked up from germline, CDR1 is MNHEY and CDR2 is SVGEGT. The genes are TRBV6-2 or TRBV6-3 and TRBJ1-1, with D possibly matching TRBD1 (5 bases). The sample was PBMCs or T cells enriched from blood (not recorded which). The receptor was isolated from a woman aged 25 to 39 who had recovered from COVID-19. The DNA for the CDR3 is TGTGCCAGCAGTTACCTACTCGAGAGACCGGGACTTGAAGCTTTCTTT. Its protein product is CASSYLLERPGLEAFF.